This is a list of T cell receptor beta chains from one sample in a study of response to subunit inactivated influenza vaccine. One entry per CDR3 protein results from TCRdb running MiXCR on the RT-PCR reads. The sample yields hundreds of thousands of distinct CDR3 sequences, 12% to 15% seen once. The sequencing used PBMCs from blood, collected around two weeks before vaccination. Receptors originate from a man between 50 and 59 years old who received an inactivated influenza vaccine. Both conserved end residues are part of each CDR3. A D gene is named only where the DNA matches it firmly. For some rows the clone size is stated as once, few or many, or as a class when expanded; others skip it.

j_call: TRBJ2-2; clone_size: .; v_call: TRBV18; d_call: .; cdr3_length: 16; cdr3_aa: CASSPGNGPNTGELFF; cdr3_nt: TGTGCCAGCTCACCGGGAAATGGGCCAAACACCGGGGAGCTGTTTTTT
j_call: TRBJ2-2; clone_size: .; v_call: TRBV10-3; d_call: .; cdr3_length: 16; cdr3_aa: CAISPKQGLNTGELFF; cdr3_nt: TGTGCCATCAGTCCGAAACAGGGTTTGAACACCGGGGAGCTGTTTTTT
j_call: TRBJ1-5; clone_size: .; v_call: TRBV7-2; d_call: .; cdr3_length: 15; cdr3_aa: CASSLSRGGNQPQHF; cdr3_nt: TGTGCCAGCAGCTTATCCAGAGGTGGCAATCAGCCCCAGCATTTT
j_call: TRBJ2-3; clone_size: few; v_call: TRBV10-3; d_call: .; cdr3_length: 16; cdr3_aa: CAIRRGDGRAADTQYF; cdr3_nt: TGTGCCATCAGGCGAGGGGACGGGAGAGCCGCAGATACGCAGTATTTT
j_call: TRBJ1-3; clone_size: .; v_call: TRBV4-3; d_call: .; cdr3_length: 15; cdr3_aa: CASSQAVRSGNTIYF; cdr3_nt: TGCGCCAGCAGCCAAGCTGTAAGGTCTGGAAACACCATATATTTT
j_call: TRBJ1-6; clone_size: .; v_call: TRBV29-1; d_call: .; cdr3_length: 13; cdr3_aa: CSVREQYNSPLHF; cdr3_nt: TGCAGCGTTCGTGAACAGTATAATTCACCCCTCCACTTT
j_call: TRBJ2-5; clone_size: few; v_call: TRBV9; d_call: .; cdr3_length: 13; cdr3_aa: CASSVGAKETQYF; cdr3_nt: TGTGCCAGCAGCGTAGGCGCTAAAGAGACCCAGTACTTC
j_call: TRBJ2-2; clone_size: .; v_call: TRBV5-1; d_call: TRBD2; cdr3_length: 16; cdr3_aa: CASSPQAGAVAGELFF; cdr3_nt: TGCGCCAGCAGCCCTCAAGCGGGGGCGGTCGCCGGGGAGCTGTTTTTT
j_call: TRBJ1-5; clone_size: few; v_call: TRBV5-1; d_call: TRBD1; cdr3_length: 15; cdr3_aa: CASSEGQGGNQPQHF; cdr3_nt: TGCGCCAGCAGCGAAGGACAGGGAGGCAATCAGCCCCAGCATTTT
j_call: TRBJ2-3; clone_size: .; v_call: TRBV29-1; d_call: .; cdr3_length: 18; cdr3_aa: CSVEGDTFGGLVADTQYF; cdr3_nt: TGCAGCGTTGAAGGTGATACGTTTGGGGGATTAGTCGCAGATACGCAGTATTTT
j_call: TRBJ1-3; clone_size: few; v_call: TRBV29-1; d_call: .; cdr3_length: 11; cdr3_aa: CSVPRGDTIYF; cdr3_nt: TGCAGCGTCCCCCGGGGGGACACCATATATTTT
j_call: TRBJ1-1; clone_size: few; v_call: TRBV28; d_call: .; cdr3_length: 13; cdr3_aa: CASSLSGYTEAFF; cdr3_nt: TGTGCCAGCAGTTTATCCGGATACACTGAAGCTTTCTTT
j_call: TRBJ2-1; clone_size: many; v_call: TRBV6-2/TRBV6-3; d_call: TRBD1; cdr3_length: 15; cdr3_aa: CASSYTGQADNEQFF; cdr3_nt: TGTGCCAGCAGTTACACGGGACAGGCTGATAATGAGCAGTTCTTC
j_call: TRBJ2-7; clone_size: .; v_call: TRBV7-8; d_call: .; cdr3_length: 18; cdr3_aa: CASSLDDTFYSTSYEQYF; cdr3_nt: TGTGCCAGCAGCTTAGACGACACCTTCTATTCCACTTCCTACGAGCAGTACTTC
j_call: TRBJ2-5; clone_size: few; v_call: TRBV7-2; d_call: .; cdr3_length: 14; cdr3_aa: CASSLDGFLETQYF; cdr3_nt: TGTGCCAGCAGCTTAGACGGGTTCCTAGAGACCCAGTACTTC
j_call: TRBJ2-3; clone_size: few; v_call: TRBV2; d_call: TRBD1; cdr3_length: 15; cdr3_aa: CASSVDRTSTDTQYF; cdr3_nt: TGTGCCAGCAGTGTGGACAGGACTAGCACAGATACGCAGTATTTT
j_call: TRBJ2-7; clone_size: .; v_call: TRBV3-1; d_call: TRBD2; cdr3_length: 16; cdr3_aa: CASSQEISSGGNEQYF; cdr3_nt: TGTGCCAGCAGCCAAGAAATATCTAGCGGGGGGAACGAGCAGTACTTC
j_call: TRBJ2-3; clone_size: many; v_call: TRBV28; d_call: .; cdr3_length: 14; cdr3_aa: CASSATTSTDTQYF; cdr3_nt: TGTGCCAGCAGTGCGACAACTAGCACAGATACGCAGTATTTT
j_call: TRBJ1-5; clone_size: .; v_call: TRBV12-3/TRBV12-4; d_call: TRBD1; cdr3_length: 14; cdr3_aa: CASSWTGQGVAQHF; cdr3_nt: TGTGCCAGCAGTTGGACTGGACAGGGGGTGGCCCAGCATTTT
j_call: TRBJ2-5; clone_size: .; v_call: TRBV27; d_call: .; cdr3_length: 14; cdr3_aa: CASSAGIGSGTQYF; cdr3_nt: TGTGCCAGCAGCGCCGGGATCGGGTCAGGGACCCAGTACTTC
j_call: TRBJ2-1; clone_size: .; v_call: TRBV29-1; d_call: .; cdr3_length: 13; cdr3_aa: CSVARQIYNEQFF; cdr3_nt: TGCAGCGTTGCCCGGCAGATATACAATGAGCAGTTCTTC
j_call: TRBJ2-1; clone_size: .; v_call: TRBV20-1; d_call: .; cdr3_length: 18; cdr3_aa: CSARDSTGRRWGYNEQFF; cdr3_nt: TGCAGTGCTAGAGATTCAACGGGAAGGCGTTGGGGTTACAATGAGCAGTTCTTC
j_call: TRBJ2-1; clone_size: .; v_call: TRBV18; d_call: .; cdr3_length: 15; cdr3_aa: CASSPGGTNYNEQFF; cdr3_nt: TGTGCCAGCTCACCAGGGGGAACCAATTACAATGAGCAGTTCTTC
j_call: TRBJ2-1; clone_size: few; v_call: TRBV7-2; d_call: .; cdr3_length: 14; cdr3_aa: CASSPPPIDNEQFF; cdr3_nt: TGTGCCAGCAGCCCCCCCCCGATAGACAATGAGCAGTTCTTC
j_call: TRBJ2-5; clone_size: few; v_call: TRBV5-1; d_call: TRBD2; cdr3_length: 15; cdr3_aa: CASSKTSGDVETQYF; cdr3_nt: TGCGCCAGCAGCAAGACTAGCGGGGATGTAGAGACCCAGTACTTC
j_call: TRBJ2-1; clone_size: many; v_call: TRBV6-5; d_call: TRBD2; cdr3_length: 15; cdr3_aa: CASSSGTSGLNEQFF; cdr3_nt: TGTGCCAGCAGTTCAGGGACTAGCGGTCTCAATGAGCAGTTCTTC
j_call: TRBJ1-1; clone_size: .; v_call: TRBV4-1; d_call: .; cdr3_length: 16; cdr3_aa: CASSQGRAKRNTEAFF; cdr3_nt: TGCGCCAGCAGCCAAGGTCGGGCTAAGCGGAACACTGAAGCTTTCTTT
j_call: TRBJ1-1; clone_size: few; v_call: TRBV4-3; d_call: .; cdr3_length: 14; cdr3_aa: CASSLTVSGPEAFF; cdr3_nt: TGCGCCAGCAGCCTGACAGTCTCAGGCCCTGAAGCTTTCTTT
j_call: TRBJ2-6; clone_size: few; v_call: TRBV7-8; d_call: TRBD1; cdr3_length: 19; cdr3_aa: CASSLRQGRRGSGANVLTF; cdr3_nt: TGTGCCAGCAGCTTAAGACAGGGTAGAAGGGGCTCTGGGGCCAACGTCCTGACTTTC
j_call: TRBJ2-3; clone_size: many; v_call: TRBV5-6; d_call: TRBD2; cdr3_length: 12; cdr3_aa: CASSRGADTQYF; cdr3_nt: TGTGCCAGCAGCCGGGGGGCAGATACGCAGTATTTT
j_call: TRBJ2-7; clone_size: few; v_call: TRBV6-1; d_call: TRBD1; cdr3_length: 17; cdr3_aa: CASSGTWDRGNFYEQYF; cdr3_nt: TGTGCCAGCAGTGGGACTTGGGACAGGGGGAATTTCTACGAGCAGTACTTC
j_call: TRBJ2-5; clone_size: few; v_call: TRBV4-3; d_call: TRBD2; cdr3_length: 13; cdr3_aa: CASSQGLAGTQYF; cdr3_nt: TGCGCCAGCAGCCAAGGACTAGCCGGGACCCAGTACTTC
j_call: TRBJ2-7; clone_size: .; v_call: TRBV4-3; d_call: TRBD1; cdr3_length: 14; cdr3_aa: CASTLPGQGYEQYF; cdr3_nt: TGCGCCAGCACCCTCCCGGGACAGGGTTACGAGCAGTACTTC
j_call: TRBJ2-1; clone_size: .; v_call: TRBV7-9; d_call: .; cdr3_length: 14; cdr3_aa: CASSLSGSVNEQFF; cdr3_nt: TGTGCCAGCAGCTTATCGGGTAGCGTGAATGAGCAGTTCTTC
j_call: TRBJ2-3; clone_size: few; v_call: TRBV9; d_call: .; cdr3_length: 15; cdr3_aa: CASSVAGLYTDTQYF; cdr3_nt: TGTGCCAGCAGCGTAGCGGGCCTATACACAGATACGCAGTATTTT
j_call: TRBJ1-2; clone_size: few; v_call: TRBV7-9; d_call: TRBD1; cdr3_length: 17; cdr3_aa: CASSLARAGGFRYGYTF; cdr3_nt: TGTGCCAGCAGCTTAGCGCGGGCAGGGGGCTTTCGCTATGGCTACACCTTC
j_call: TRBJ2-7; clone_size: .; v_call: TRBV4-2; d_call: TRBD2; cdr3_length: 18; cdr3_aa: CASSQEALTSGRTYEQYF; cdr3_nt: TGTGCCAGCAGCCAAGAGGCGCTCACTAGCGGGAGGACCTACGAGCAGTACTTC
j_call: TRBJ2-7; clone_size: few; v_call: TRBV20-1; d_call: TRBD2; cdr3_length: 15; cdr3_aa: CSARGSPGTSDEQYF; cdr3_nt: TGCAGTGCTAGAGGTAGCCCCGGGACTAGCGACGAGCAGTACTTC
j_call: TRBJ2-1; clone_size: .; v_call: TRBV18; d_call: TRBD2; cdr3_length: 17; cdr3_aa: CASSLQGLAGGYNEQFF; cdr3_nt: TGTGCCAGCTCACTACAGGGACTAGCGGGGGGCTACAATGAGCAGTTCTTC
j_call: TRBJ2-1; clone_size: .; v_call: TRBV7-9; d_call: .; cdr3_length: 14; cdr3_aa: CASRPGLVYNEQFF; cdr3_nt: TGTGCCAGCAGGCCGGGGCTAGTTTACAATGAGCAGTTCTTC
j_call: TRBJ2-1; clone_size: few; v_call: TRBV12-3/TRBV12-4; d_call: TRBD2; cdr3_length: 13; cdr3_aa: CASTNSGSNEQFF; cdr3_nt: TGTGCCAGTACCAATAGCGGGAGCAATGAGCAGTTCTTC
j_call: TRBJ2-1; clone_size: .; v_call: TRBV12-3/TRBV12-4; d_call: .; cdr3_length: 14; cdr3_aa: CASSSGRRYNEQFF; cdr3_nt: TGTGCCAGCAGCTCGGGACGCCGATACAATGAGCAGTTCTTC
j_call: TRBJ2-7; clone_size: .; v_call: TRBV2; d_call: .; cdr3_length: 14; cdr3_aa: CASSAILLEYEQYF; cdr3_nt: TGTGCCAGCAGTGCAATACTTCTAGAATACGAGCAGTACTTC
j_call: TRBJ2-3; clone_size: few; v_call: TRBV11-2; d_call: TRBD2; cdr3_length: 19; cdr3_aa: CASSLPGLAGGGSTDTQYF; cdr3_nt: TGTGCCAGCAGCTTACCCGGACTAGCGGGGGGAGGTAGCACAGATACGCAGTATTTT
j_call: TRBJ2-2; clone_size: .; v_call: TRBV20-1; d_call: TRBD2; cdr3_length: 16; cdr3_aa: CSAMGGGGAYTGELFF; cdr3_nt: TGCAGTGCTATGGGCGGCGGGGGGGCCTACACCGGGGAGCTGTTTTTT
j_call: TRBJ2-5; clone_size: few; v_call: TRBV5-6; d_call: TRBD1; cdr3_length: 14; cdr3_aa: CASSPQGAAETQYF; cdr3_nt: TGTGCCAGCAGCCCGCAGGGGGCCGCGGAGACCCAGTACTTC
j_call: TRBJ2-5; clone_size: few; v_call: TRBV4-2; d_call: TRBD2; cdr3_length: 16; cdr3_aa: CASSQAVAGGQETQYF; cdr3_nt: TGTGCCAGCAGCCAAGCGGTAGCGGGGGGCCAAGAGACCCAGTACTTC
j_call: TRBJ2-6; clone_size: .; v_call: TRBV28; d_call: .; cdr3_length: 16; cdr3_aa: CASRPGPGPGANVLTF; cdr3_nt: TGTGCCAGCAGGCCGGGCCCCGGTCCTGGGGCCAACGTCCTGACTTTC
j_call: TRBJ2-1; clone_size: few; v_call: TRBV6-1; d_call: .; cdr3_length: 15; cdr3_aa: CASTQDTALYNEQFF; cdr3_nt: TGTGCCAGCACCCAGGACACGGCCCTTTACAATGAGCAGTTCTTC
j_call: TRBJ2-5; clone_size: few; v_call: TRBV29-1; d_call: .; cdr3_length: 13; cdr3_aa: CSVVGRGEVTQYF; cdr3_nt: TGCAGCGTTGTGGGGCGCGGGGAGGTGACCCAGTACTTC
j_call: TRBJ2-3; clone_size: .; v_call: TRBV29-1; d_call: .; cdr3_length: 12; cdr3_aa: CRGAATADTQYF; cdr3_nt: TGCAGAGGCGCAGCGACCGCAGATACGCAGTATTTT
j_call: TRBJ2-1; clone_size: .; v_call: TRBV4-1; d_call: TRBD2; cdr3_length: 17; cdr3_aa: CASSQEAAGGWDNEQFF; cdr3_nt: TGCGCCAGCAGCCAAGAGGCCGCGGGGGGGTGGGACAATGAGCAGTTCTTC
j_call: TRBJ2-1; clone_size: .; v_call: TRBV11-2; d_call: TRBD2; cdr3_length: 16; cdr3_aa: CASSLDAGTSTDEQFF; cdr3_nt: TGTGCCAGCAGCCTTGATGCCGGGACTAGCACCGATGAGCAGTTCTTC
j_call: TRBJ2-5; clone_size: few; v_call: TRBV20-1; d_call: TRBD1; cdr3_length: 16; cdr3_aa: CSARDLGQGIQETQYF; cdr3_nt: TGCAGTGCTAGAGACCTGGGACAGGGAATCCAAGAGACCCAGTACTTC
j_call: TRBJ1-6; clone_size: .; v_call: TRBV12-3/TRBV12-4; d_call: TRBD1; cdr3_length: 16; cdr3_aa: CASRPGTGAVNSPLHF; cdr3_nt: TGTGCCAGCAGACCCGGGACAGGGGCCGTTAATTCACCCCTCCACTTT